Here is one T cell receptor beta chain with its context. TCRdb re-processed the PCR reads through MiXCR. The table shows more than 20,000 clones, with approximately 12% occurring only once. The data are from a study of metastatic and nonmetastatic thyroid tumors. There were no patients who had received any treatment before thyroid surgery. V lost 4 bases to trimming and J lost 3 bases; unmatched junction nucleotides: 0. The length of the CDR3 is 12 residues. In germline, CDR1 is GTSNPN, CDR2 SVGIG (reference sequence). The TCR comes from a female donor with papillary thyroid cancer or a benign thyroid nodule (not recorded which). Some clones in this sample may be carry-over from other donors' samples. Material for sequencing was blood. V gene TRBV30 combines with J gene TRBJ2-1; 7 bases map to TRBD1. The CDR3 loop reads CAWTGGYNEQFF. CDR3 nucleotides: TGTGCCTGGACAGGGGGCTACAATGAGCAGTTCTTC.